The T cell receptor beta chain described here comes from a study of cytomegalovirus exposure and HLA in healthy donors. Worth noting for this clone: Distinct nucleotide sequences in the sample also encode this CDR3.

CDR3 length: 13 amino acids. Germline lookup yields CDR1 MNHNS and CDR2 SASEGT. The J segment lost 1 base and the V segment lost 8 bases, leaving 3 bases of the junction unmatched. Vbeta (60) and Jbeta (13) primers were used in the PCR. Generated by immunoSEQ multiplex PCR, the TCRdb table keeps only in-frame clones and is missing some. The sample lists about 200,000 clones, around 90% occurring once. The receptor's source is a boy aged 2-9 years in good health and CMV-seronegative. The source material was PBMCs. This sequence joins TRBV6-1 and TRBJ2-3; 7 bases agree with TRBD2. The CDR3: CASRAGGTDTQYF. The CDR3 DNA reads as TGTGCCAGCCGGGCGGGGGGCACAGATACGCAGTATTTT.